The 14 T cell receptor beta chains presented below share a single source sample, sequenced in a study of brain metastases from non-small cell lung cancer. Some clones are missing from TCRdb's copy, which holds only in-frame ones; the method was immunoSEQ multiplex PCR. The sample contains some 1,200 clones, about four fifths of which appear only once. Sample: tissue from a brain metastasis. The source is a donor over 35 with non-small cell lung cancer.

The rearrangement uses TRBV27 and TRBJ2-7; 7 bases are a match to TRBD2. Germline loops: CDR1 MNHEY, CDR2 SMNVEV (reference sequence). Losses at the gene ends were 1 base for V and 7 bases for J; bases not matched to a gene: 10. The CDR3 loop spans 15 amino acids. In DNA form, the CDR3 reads TGTGCCAGCAGTTTATATACGGGGGGTTCGGGAGAGCAGTACTTC. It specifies CASSLYTGGSGEQYF.

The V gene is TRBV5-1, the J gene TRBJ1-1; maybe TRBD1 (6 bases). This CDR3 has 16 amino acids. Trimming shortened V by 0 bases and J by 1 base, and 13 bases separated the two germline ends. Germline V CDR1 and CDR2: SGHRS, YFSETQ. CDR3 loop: CASSLGHRATNTEAFF. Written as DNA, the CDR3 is TGCGCCAGCAGCTTGGGGCACAGGGCCACGAACACTGAAGCTTTCTTT.

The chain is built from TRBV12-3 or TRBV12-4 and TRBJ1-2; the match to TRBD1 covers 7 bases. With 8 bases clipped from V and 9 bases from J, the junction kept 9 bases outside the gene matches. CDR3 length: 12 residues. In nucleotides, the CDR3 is TGTGCCAGCGTAACCGGGACAGAACGCTACACCTTC. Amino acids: CASVTGTERYTF.

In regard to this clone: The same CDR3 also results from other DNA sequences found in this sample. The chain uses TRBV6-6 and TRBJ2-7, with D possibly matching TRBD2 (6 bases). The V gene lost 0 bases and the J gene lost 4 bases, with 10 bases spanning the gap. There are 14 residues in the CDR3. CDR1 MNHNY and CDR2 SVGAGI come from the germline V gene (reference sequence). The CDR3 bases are TGTGCCAGCAGTTACTCGGACGGGGGTTACGAGCAGTACTTC. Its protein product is CASSYSDGGYEQYF.

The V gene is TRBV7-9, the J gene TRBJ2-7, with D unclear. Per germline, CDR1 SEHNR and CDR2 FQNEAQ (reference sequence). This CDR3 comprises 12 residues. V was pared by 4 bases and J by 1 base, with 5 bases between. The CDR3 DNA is TGTGCCAGCAGCTCCTTATCCTACGAGCAGTACTTC. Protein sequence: CASSSLSYEQYF. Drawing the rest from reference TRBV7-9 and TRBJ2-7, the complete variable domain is DTGVSQNPRHKITKRGQNVTFRCDPISEHNRLYWYRQTLGQGPEFLTYFQNEAQLEKSRLLSDRFSAERPKGSFSTLEIQRTEQGDSAMYLCASSSLSYEQYFGPGTRLTVT.

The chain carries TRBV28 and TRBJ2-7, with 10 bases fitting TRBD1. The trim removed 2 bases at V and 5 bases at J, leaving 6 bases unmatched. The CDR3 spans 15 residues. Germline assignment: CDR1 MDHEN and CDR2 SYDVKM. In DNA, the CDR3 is TGTGCCAGCAGTTTAGTTAGGACAGGGGGGGACGAGCAGTACTTC. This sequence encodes CASSLVRTGGDEQYF.

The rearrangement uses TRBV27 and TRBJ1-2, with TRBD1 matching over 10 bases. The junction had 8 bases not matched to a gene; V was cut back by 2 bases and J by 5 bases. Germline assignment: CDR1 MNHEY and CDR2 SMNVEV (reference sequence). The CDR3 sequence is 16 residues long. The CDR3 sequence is CASSLRETGGWYGYTF. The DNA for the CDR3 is TGTGCCAGCAGTTTAAGGGAGACAGGGGGCTGGTATGGCTACACCTTC.

The CDR3 coding sequence is TGCGCCAGCAGCTTGGTTCAGGGACAGGGAGAGACCCAGTACTTC. This encodes CASSLVQGQGETQYF. The chain combines TRBV5-1 with TRBJ2-5; TRBD1 aligns across 9 bases. The CDR3 length is 15 residues. CDR1 SGHRS and CDR2 YFSETQ come from the germline V gene. After removal of 0 bases from V and 4 bases from J, the junction contained 4 bases not matched to a gene.

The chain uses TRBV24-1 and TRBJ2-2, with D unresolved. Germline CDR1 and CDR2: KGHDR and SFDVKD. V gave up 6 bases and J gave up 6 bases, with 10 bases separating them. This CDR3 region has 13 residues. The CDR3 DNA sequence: TGTGCCACCAGTAGGCTAGGCGCCGGGGAGCTGTTTTTT. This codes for CATSRLGAGELFF.

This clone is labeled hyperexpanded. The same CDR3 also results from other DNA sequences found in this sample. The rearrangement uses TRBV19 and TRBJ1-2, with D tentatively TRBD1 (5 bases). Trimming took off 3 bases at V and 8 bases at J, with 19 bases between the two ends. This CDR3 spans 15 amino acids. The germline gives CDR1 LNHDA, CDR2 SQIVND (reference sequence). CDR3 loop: CASSISARDGRGYTF. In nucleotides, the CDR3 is TGTGCCAGTAGTATTTCCGCCCGGGACGGGAGAGGCTACACCTTC.

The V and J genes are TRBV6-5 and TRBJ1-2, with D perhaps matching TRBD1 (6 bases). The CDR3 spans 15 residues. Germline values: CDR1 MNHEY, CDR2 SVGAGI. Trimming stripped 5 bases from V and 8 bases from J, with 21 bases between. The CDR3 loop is CASSKMSGEGYGYTF. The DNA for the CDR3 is TGTGCCAGCAGTAAAATGTCAGGGGAAGGCTACGGCTACACCTTC.

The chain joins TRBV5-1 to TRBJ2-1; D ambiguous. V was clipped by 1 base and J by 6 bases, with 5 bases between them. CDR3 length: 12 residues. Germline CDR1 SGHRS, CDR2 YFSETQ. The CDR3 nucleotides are TGCGCCAGCAGCTTGCCCGCCAATGAGCAGTTCTTC. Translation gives CASSLPANEQFF. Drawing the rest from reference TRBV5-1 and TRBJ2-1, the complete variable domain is KAGVTQTPRYLIKTRGQQVTLSCSPISGHRSVSWYQQTPGQGLQFLFEYFSETQRNKGNFPGRFSGRQFSNSRSEMNVSTLELGDSALYLCASSLPANEQFFGPGTRLTVL.

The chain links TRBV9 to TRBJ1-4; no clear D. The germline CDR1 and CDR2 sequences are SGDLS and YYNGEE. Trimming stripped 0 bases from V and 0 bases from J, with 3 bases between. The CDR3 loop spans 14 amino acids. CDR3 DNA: TGTGCCAGCAGCGTAGCTTCAACTAATGAAAAACTGTTTTTT. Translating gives CASSVASTNEKLFF. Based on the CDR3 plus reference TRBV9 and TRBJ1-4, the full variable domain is DSGVTQTPKHLITATGQRVTLRCSPRSGDLSVYWYQQSLDQGLQFLIQYYNGEERAKGNILERFSAQQFPDLHSELNLSSLELGDSALYFCASSVASTNEKLFFGSGTQLSVL.

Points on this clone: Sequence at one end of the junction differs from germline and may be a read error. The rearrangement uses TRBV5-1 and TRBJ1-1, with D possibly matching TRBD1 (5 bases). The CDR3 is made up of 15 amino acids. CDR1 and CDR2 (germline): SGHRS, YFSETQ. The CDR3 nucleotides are TGCGTCAGCAGCAAATTTGGGCACAGGCCAACTGAAGCTTTCTTT. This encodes CVSSKFGHRPTEAFF.